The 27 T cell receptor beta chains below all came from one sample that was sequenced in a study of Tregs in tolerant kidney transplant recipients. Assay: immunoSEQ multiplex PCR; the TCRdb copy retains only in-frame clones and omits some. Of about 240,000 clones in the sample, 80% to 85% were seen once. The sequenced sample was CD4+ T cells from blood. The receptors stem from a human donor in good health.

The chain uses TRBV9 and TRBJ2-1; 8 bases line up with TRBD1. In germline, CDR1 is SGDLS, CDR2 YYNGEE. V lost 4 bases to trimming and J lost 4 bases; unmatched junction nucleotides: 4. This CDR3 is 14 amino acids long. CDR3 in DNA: TGTGCCAGCAGCCTGGGGACAGGTTACAATGAGCAGTTCTTC. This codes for CASSLGTGYNEQFF.

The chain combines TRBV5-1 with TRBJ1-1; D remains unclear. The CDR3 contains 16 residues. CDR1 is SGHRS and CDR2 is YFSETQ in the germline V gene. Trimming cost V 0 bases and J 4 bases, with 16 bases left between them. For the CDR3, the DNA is TGCGCCAGCAGCTTGGCGGAGGGTCGAGGAGTCACTGAAGCTTTCTTT. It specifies CASSLAEGRGVTEAFF.

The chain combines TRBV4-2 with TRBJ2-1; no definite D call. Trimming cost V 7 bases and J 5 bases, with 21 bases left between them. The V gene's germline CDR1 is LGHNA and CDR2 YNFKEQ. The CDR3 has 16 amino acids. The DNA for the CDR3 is TGTGCCAGCACCGCTTGGGTTCGAACCCAAAACAATGAGCAGTTCTTC. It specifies CASTAWVRTQNNEQFF.

The CDR3 loop is CASSLEGTGYSPLHF. Here the CDR3 DNA reads TGCGCCAGCAGCTTGGAGGGGACAGGGTATTCACCCCTCCACTTT. The chain has TRBV5-1 and TRBJ1-6; 9 bases are a match to TRBD1. Germline assignment: CDR1 SGHRS and CDR2 YFSETQ. V lost 0 bases to trimming and J lost 8 bases; unmatched junction nucleotides: 3. There are 15 residues in the CDR3.

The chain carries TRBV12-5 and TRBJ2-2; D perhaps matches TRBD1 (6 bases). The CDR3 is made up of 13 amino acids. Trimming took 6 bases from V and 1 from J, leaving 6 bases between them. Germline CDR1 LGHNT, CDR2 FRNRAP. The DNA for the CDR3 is TGTGCTAGTGGACAGGGGAACACCGGGGAGCTGTTTTTT. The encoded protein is CASGQGNTGELFF.

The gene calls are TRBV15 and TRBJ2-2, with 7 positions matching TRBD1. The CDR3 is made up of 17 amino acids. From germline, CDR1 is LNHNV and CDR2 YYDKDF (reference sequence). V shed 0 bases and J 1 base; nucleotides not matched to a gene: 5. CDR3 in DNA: TGTGCCACCAGCAGAGACCGTCGGACAGGGAACACCGGGGAGCTGTTTTTT. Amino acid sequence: CATSRDRRTGNTGELFF.

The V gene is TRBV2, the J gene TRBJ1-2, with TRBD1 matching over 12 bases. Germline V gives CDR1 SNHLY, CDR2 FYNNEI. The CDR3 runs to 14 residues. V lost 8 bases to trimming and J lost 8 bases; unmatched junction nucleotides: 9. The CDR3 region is CASRNGTGGRGYTF. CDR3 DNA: TGTGCCAGCCGAAACGGGACAGGGGGCAGGGGCTACACCTTC.

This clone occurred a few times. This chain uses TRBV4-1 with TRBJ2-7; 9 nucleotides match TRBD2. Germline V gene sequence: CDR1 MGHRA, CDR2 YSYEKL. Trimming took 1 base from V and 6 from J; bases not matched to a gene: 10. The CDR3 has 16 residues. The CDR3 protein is CASSQGPSGTPREQYF. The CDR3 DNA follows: TGCGCCAGCAGCCAAGGACCTAGCGGGACTCCGCGCGAGCAGTACTTC.

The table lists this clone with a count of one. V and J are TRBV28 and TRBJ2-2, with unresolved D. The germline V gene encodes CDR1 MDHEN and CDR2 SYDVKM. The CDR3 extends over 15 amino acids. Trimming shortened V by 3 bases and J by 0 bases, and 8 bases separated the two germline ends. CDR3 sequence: CASSFPQTNTGELFF. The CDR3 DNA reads TGTGCCAGCAGTTTTCCCCAGACGAACACCGGGGAGCTGTTTTTT.

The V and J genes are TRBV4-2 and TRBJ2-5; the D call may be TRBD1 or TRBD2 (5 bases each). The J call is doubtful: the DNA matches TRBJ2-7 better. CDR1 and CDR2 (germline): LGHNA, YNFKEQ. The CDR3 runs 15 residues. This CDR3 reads CASSHPGEGTYEQYF. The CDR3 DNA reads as TGTGCCAGCAGCCACCCCGGAGAGGGGACCTACGAGCAGTACTTC.

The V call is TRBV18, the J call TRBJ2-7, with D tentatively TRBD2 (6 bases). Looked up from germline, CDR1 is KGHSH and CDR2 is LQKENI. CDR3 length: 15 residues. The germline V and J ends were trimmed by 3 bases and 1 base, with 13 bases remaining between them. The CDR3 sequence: CASSPKTGASYEQYF. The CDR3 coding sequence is TGTGCCAGCTCACCTAAAACGGGAGCTTCCTACGAGCAGTACTTC. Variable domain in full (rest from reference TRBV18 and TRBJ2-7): NAGVMQNPRHLVRRRGQEARLRCSPMKGHSHVYWYRQLPEEGLKFMVYLQKENIIDESGMPKERFSAEFPKEGPSILRIQQVVRGDSAAYFCASSPKTGASYEQYFGPGTRLTVT.

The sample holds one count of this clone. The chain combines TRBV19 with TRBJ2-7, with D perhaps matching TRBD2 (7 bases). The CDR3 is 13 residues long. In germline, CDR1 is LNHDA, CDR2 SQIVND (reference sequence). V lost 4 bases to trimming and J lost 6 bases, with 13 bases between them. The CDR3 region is CASSRAGQPEQYF. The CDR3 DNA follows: TGTGCCAGTAGTAGAGCGGGACAACCCGAGCAGTACTTC.

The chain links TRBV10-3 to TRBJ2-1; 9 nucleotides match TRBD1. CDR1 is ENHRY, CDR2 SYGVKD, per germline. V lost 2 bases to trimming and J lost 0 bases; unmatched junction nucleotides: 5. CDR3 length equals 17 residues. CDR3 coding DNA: TGTGCCATCAGTGAGAACGGGACAGGGAGCTCCTACAATGAGCAGTTCTTC. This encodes CAISENGTGSSYNEQFF.

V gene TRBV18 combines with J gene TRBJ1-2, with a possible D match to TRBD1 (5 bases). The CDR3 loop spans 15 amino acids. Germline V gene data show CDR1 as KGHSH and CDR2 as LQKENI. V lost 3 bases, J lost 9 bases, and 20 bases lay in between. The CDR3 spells CASSPANTGSMSYTF. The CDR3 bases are TGTGCCAGCTCACCTGCAAACACAGGATCTATGAGCTACACCTTC.

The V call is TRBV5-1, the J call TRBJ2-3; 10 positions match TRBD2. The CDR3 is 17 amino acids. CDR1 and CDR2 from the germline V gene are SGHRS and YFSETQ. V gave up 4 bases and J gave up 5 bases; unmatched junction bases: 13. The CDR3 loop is CASSNTPGERGGDTQYF. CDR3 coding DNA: TGCGCCAGCAGCAACACCCCGGGGGAGCGGGGGGGAGATACGCAGTATTTT.

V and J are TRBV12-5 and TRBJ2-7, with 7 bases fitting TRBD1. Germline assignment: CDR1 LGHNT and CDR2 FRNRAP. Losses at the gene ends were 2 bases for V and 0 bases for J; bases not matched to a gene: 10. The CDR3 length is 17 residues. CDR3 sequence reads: CASGLPKGQRDSYEQYF. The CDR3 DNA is TGTGCTAGTGGTTTGCCTAAGGGACAGCGAGACTCCTACGAGCAGTACTTC.

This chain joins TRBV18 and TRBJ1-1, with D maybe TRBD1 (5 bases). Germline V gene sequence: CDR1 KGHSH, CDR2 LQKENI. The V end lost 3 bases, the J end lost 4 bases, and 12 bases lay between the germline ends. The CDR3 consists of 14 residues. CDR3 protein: CASSPGRQGTEAFF. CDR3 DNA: TGTGCCAGCTCACCGGGACGCCAGGGCACTGAAGCTTTCTTT.

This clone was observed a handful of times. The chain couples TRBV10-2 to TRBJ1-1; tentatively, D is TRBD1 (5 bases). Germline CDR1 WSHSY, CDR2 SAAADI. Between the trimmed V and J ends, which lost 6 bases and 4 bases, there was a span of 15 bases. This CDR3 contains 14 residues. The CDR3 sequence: CASRGAKDSTEAFF. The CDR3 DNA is TGCGCCAGCAGAGGAGCGAAAGACAGCACTGAAGCTTTCTTT.

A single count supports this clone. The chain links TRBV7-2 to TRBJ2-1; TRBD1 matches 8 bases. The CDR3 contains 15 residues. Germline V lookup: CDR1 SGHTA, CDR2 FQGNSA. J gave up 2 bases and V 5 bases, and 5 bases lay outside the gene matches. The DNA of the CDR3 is TGTGCCAGCAGCCAGGGGGCGCGCCCCTACAATGAGCAGTTCTTC. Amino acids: CASSQGARPYNEQFF.

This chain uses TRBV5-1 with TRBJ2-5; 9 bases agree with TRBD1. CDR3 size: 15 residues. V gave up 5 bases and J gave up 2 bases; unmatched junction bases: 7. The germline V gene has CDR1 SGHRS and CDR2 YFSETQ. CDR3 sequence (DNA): TGCGCCAGCAGTCAAACAGGGGGCCCGCAAGAGACCCAGTACTTC. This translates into CASSQTGGPQETQYF. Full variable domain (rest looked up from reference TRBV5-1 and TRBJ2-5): KAGVTQTPRYLIKTRGQQVTLSCSPISGHRSVSWYQQTPGQGLQFLFEYFSETQRNKGNFPGRFSGRQFSNSRSEMNVSTLELGDSALYLCASSQTGGPQETQYFGPGTRLLVL.

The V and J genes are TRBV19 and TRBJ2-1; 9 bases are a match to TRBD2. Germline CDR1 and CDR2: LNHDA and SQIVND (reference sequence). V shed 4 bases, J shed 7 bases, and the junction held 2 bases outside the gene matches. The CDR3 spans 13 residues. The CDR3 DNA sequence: TGTGCCAGTAGTACGACTAGCGGTAATGAGCAGTTCTTC. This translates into CASSTTSGNEQFF. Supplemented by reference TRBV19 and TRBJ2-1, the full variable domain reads DGGITQSPKYLFRKEGQNVTLSCEQNLNHDAMYWYRQDPGQGLRLIYYSQIVNDFQKGDIAEGYSVSREKKESFPLTVTSAQKNPTAFYLCASSTTSGNEQFFGPGTRLTVL.

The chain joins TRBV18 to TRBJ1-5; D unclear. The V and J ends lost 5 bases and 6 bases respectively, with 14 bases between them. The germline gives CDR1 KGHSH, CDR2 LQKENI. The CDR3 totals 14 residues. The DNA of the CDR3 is TGTGCCAGCTCATCCGAGCTAGGGCCTCAGCCCCAGCATTTT. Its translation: CASSSELGPQPQHF. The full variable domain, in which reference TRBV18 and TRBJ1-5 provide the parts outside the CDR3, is NAGVMQNPRHLVRRRGQEARLRCSPMKGHSHVYWYRQLPEEGLKFMVYLQKENIIDESGMPKERFSAEFPKEGPSILRIQQVVRGDSAAYFCASSSELGPQPQHFGDGTRLSIL.

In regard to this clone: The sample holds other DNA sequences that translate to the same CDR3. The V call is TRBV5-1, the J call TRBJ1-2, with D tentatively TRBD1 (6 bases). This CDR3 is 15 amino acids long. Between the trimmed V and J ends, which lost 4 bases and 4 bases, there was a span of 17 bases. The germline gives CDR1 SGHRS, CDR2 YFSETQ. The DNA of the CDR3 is TGCGCCAGCAGCACCGGGACACAACTCTCCTATGGCTACACCTTC. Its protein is CASSTGTQLSYGYTF.

Here the CDR3 reads CASRENGELFF. The CDR3 region has the DNA TGCGCCAGCAGAGAGAACGGGGAGCTGTTTTTT. The chain has TRBV10-1 and TRBJ2-2; D unclear. The CDR3 has 11 amino acids. V was shortened by 6 bases and J by 7 bases, with 6 bases between the two germline ends. Germline V gene lookup returns CDR1 WNHNN and CDR2 SYGVQD (reference sequence).

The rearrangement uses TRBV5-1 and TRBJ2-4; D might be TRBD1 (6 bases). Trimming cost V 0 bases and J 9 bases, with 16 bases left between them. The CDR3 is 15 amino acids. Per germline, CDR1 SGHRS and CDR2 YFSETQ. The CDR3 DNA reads TGCGCCAGCAGCTTGGTTGGGTTGGAAGGGGGCATTCAGTACTTC. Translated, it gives CASSLVGLEGGIQYF.

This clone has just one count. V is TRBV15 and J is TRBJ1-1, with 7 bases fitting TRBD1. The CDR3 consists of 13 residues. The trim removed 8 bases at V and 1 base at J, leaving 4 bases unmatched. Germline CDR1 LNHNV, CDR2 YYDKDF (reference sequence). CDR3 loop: CATLQGRNTEAFF. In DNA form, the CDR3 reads TGTGCCACCCTACAGGGGCGGAACACTGAAGCTTTCTTT.

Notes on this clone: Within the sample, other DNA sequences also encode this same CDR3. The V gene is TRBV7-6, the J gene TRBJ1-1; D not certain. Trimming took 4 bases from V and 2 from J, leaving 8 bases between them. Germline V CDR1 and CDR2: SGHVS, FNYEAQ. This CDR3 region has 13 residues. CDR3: CASSSSGNTEAFF. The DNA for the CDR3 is TGTGCCAGCAGCTCCTCAGGTAACACTGAAGCTTTCTTT.